The rows below give T cell receptor beta chains drawn from one sample of a study of lymphopenia after photon versus proton radiotherapy. Clones were read by immunoSEQ multiplex PCR, and TCRdb kept only the in-frame ones, dropping some. The sample gives around 42,000 clones, less than 90% of which show up once; roughly 2.3% is in the top ten. The specimen comprised peripheral blood, sampled from a patient treated with photon-based radiotherapy. The receptors shown here come from a man aged 40-55 years with gastric cancer. Both conserved end residues are part of each CDR3. D genes are given only for firm matches. Rows may omit the clone size; those that give it use once, few, many or a size class.

V gene,clone size,J gene,D gene,CDR3 DNA,CDR3 protein
TRBV7-9,few,TRBJ1-4,.,TGTGCCAGCAGCTTAGGTCAGGGCAATGAAAAACTGTTTTTT,CASSLGQGNEKLFF
TRBV12-5,.,TRBJ2-5,.,TGTGCTAGTGGTTTGCCCCACCCCAGCGGGGAGACCCAGTACTTC,CASGLPHPSGETQYF
TRBV5-1,once,TRBJ2-1,.,TGCGCCAGCAGCTTGGACGGAACCTACAATGAGCAGTTCTTC,CASSLDGTYNEQFF
TRBV5-6,.,TRBJ1-2,TRBD1,TGTGCCAGCAGCTTGGGACAGGGGGACTATGGCTACACCTTC,CASSLGQGDYGYTF
TRBV15,once,TRBJ2-2,TRBD2,TGTGCCACCAGCCCGGCGCGGGGGGGCCCTAGCGGGGAGCTGTTTTTT,CATSPARGGPSGELFF
TRBV29-1,.,TRBJ2-1,TRBD2,TGCAGCGTTGAAAAAGCGGGGATCTCCTACAATGAGCAGTTCTTC,CSVEKAGISYNEQFF
TRBV5-4,.,TRBJ1-1,.,TGTGCCAGCAGCACCCCGAAGCAGGCCTCTGAAGCTTTCTTT,CASSTPKQASEAFF
TRBV18,.,TRBJ2-2,.,TGTGCCAGCTCACCAGTGGGAACCGGGGAGCTGTTTTTT,CASSPVGTGELFF
TRBV7-2,.,TRBJ1-2,.,TGTGCCAGCAGCTTAGCCCAGGGATTCTATGGCTACACCTTC,CASSLAQGFYGYTF
TRBV7-8,.,TRBJ1-6,.,TGTGCCAGCAGCTTAGGGGCTTACAATTCACCCCTCCACTTT,CASSLGAYNSPLHF
TRBV7-2,.,TRBJ1-1,TRBD1,TGTGCCAGCAGCTGGACAGACAGGGACAGGGTTAAAGCTTTCTTT,CASSWTDRDRVKAFF
TRBV30,.,TRBJ1-5,TRBD1,TGTGCCTGGAGCTCCGACAGGGGGTTTAGGAGAAGCAATCAGCCCCAGCATTTT,CAWSSDRGFRRSNQPQHF
TRBV2,.,TRBJ1-2,TRBD1,TGTGCCAGCCGGGACAGAAACTATGGCTACACCTTC,CASRDRNYGYTF
TRBV4-3,.,TRBJ2-2,TRBD2,TGCGCCAGCAGCCAAGAGGGAGGGACCGGGGAGCTGTTTTTT,CASSQEGGTGELFF
TRBV7-2,.,TRBJ1-1,.,TGTGCCAGCAGCCCCCGCCCCGGGACTGAAGCTTTCTTT,CASSPRPGTEAFF
TRBV7-2,.,TRBJ2-3,.,TGTGCCAGCAGCTTAATCCCTTCGTCCGATACGCAGTATTTT,CASSLIPSSDTQYF
TRBV6-1,.,TRBJ1-2,TRBD1,TGTGCCAGCAGTGGCCTAGGGGGACAGCTTAACTATGGCTACACCTTC,CASSGLGGQLNYGYTF
TRBV13,.,TRBJ2-3,.,TGTGCCAGCGCCCCCAGGGTCCTCCCGGGAGATACGCAGTATTTT,CASAPRVLPGDTQYF
TRBV18,.,TRBJ2-5,.,TGTGCCAGCTCCCGGGGTAGCCAAGAGACCCAGTACTTC,CASSRGSQETQYF
TRBV11-1,.,TRBJ2-3,.,TGTGCCAGCTCCCCGGAACCGACGGGAGATACGCAGTATTTT,CASSPEPTGDTQYF
TRBV2,.,TRBJ1-2,.,TGTGCCACCCGCCAGGGACCGGGGTATGGCTACACCTTC,CATRQGPGYGYTF
TRBV30,.,TRBJ2-5,.,TGTGCCTGGAGTGTACAGGGCGGGAAGGAGACCCAGTACTTC,CAWSVQGGKETQYF
TRBV6-6,once,TRBJ1-4,.,TGTGCCAGCACCGGATCGGGGGGCGCGCCTGAAAAACTGTTTTTT,CASTGSGGAPEKLFF